Below are 20 T cell receptor beta chains sequenced from a single sample in a study of blood T cell repertoires in COVID-19. Produced via immunoSEQ multiplex PCR; TCRdb's table is partial and in-frame only. The table lists 300,000 to 400,000 clones, 90% to 95% of them singletons. The sequenced sample was PBMCs or T cells enriched from blood (not recorded which). All receptors come from a woman in her 30s who had been exposed to COVID-19.

The rearrangement links TRBV18 to TRBJ2-3, with 10 bases identical to TRBD2. The CDR3 contains 20 residues. V gave up 2 bases and J gave up 4 bases; unmatched junction bases: 18. Germline V lookup: CDR1 KGHSH, CDR2 LQKENI. The CDR3 region has the DNA TGTGCCAGCTCACCATTTGCCAGCGGGGGGGCGTCGGCTCAAGCAGATACGCAGTATTTT. It specifies CASSPFASGGASAQADTQYF.

The gene calls are TRBV3-1 (or the pseudogene TRBV3-2) and TRBJ2-5; D possibly corresponds to TRBD2 (5 bases). The V gene's germline CDR1 is LGHDT and CDR2 YNNKEL (reference sequence). CDR3 size: 14 residues. Trimming removed 4 bases at V and 6 bases at J, with 15 bases between. In DNA form, the CDR3 reads TGTGCCAGCAGCCCCCCCACCGGGGTCCAGACCCAGTACTTC. Protein product: CASSPPTGVQTQYF.

V and J are TRBV4-1 and TRBJ1-2; 7 bases match TRBD1. The CDR3 is made up of 16 amino acids. Unmatched junction bases numbered 7, after V lost 0 bases and J lost 3 bases. Germline V gene lookup returns CDR1 MGHRA and CDR2 YSYEKL. The CDR3 bases are TGCGCCAGCAGCCAAGATAGTAGGGGGCGCGACTATGGCTACACCTTC. The encoded protein is CASSQDSRGRDYGYTF.

The rearrangement uses TRBV6-5 and TRBJ1-1; 7 bases are a match to TRBD1. Per the germline V gene, CDR1 is MNHEY and CDR2 is SVGAGI. With 2 bases clipped from V and 3 bases from J, the junction kept 6 bases outside the gene matches. The CDR3 spans 15 residues. The CDR3 here is CASSYGGQLDTEAFF. The CDR3 DNA reads as TGTGCCAGCAGTTACGGGGGACAGTTAGACACTGAAGCTTTCTTT.

The chain carries TRBV6-5 and TRBJ1-2; no definite D call. V lost 5 bases and J 3 bases, leaving 13 bases between the germline ends. Germline loops: CDR1 MNHEY, CDR2 SVGAGI. This CDR3 comprises 14 residues. The CDR3 loop reads CASSKNPSYYGYTF. CDR3 DNA sequence: TGTGCCAGCAGTAAAAACCCGAGTTACTATGGCTACACCTTC.

This clone showed up just once. The chain employs TRBV9 and TRBJ1-5; 12 bases match TRBD1. The length of the CDR3 is 15 residues. Losses at the gene ends were 3 bases for V and 6 bases for J; bases not matched to a gene: 4. Per germline, CDR1 SGDLS and CDR2 YYNGEE. The CDR3 bases are TGTGCCAGCAGCGCGGGACAGGGGGCGGGTCAGCCCCAGCATTTT. It is translated as CASSAGQGAGQPQHF.

The V call is TRBV3-1 (or the pseudogene TRBV3-2), the J call TRBJ2-2; possible D gene TRBD2, 7 bases. This CDR3 comprises 15 residues. Germline assignment: CDR1 LGHDT and CDR2 YNNKEL (reference sequence). The ends were cut back, 2 bases at V and 6 bases at J, with 13 bases in the middle. The CDR3 DNA follows: TGTGCCAGCAGCCAAAACAGGGCGGGGGCCGGGGAGCTGTTTTTT. Translating it yields CASSQNRAGAGELFF.

V is TRBV4-3 and J is TRBJ1-2, with no clear D. Trimming removed 3 bases at V and 4 bases at J, with 12 bases between. The CDR3 loop spans 14 amino acids. Germline CDR1 and CDR2: LGHNA and YSLEER. The CDR3 coding sequence is TGCGCCAGCAGCCAGACGAACACAGCCTATGGCTACACCTTC. It codes for CASSQTNTAYGYTF.

The V gene is TRBV5-1, the J gene TRBJ2-7; a weak D match, TRBD2 (6 bases). The CDR3 has 16 residues. Germline V gene data show CDR1 as SGHRS and CDR2 as YFSETQ. Trimming pared 0 bases from V and 12 bases from J, leaving 25 bases between. CDR3 sequence reads: CASSLDLAHLDTGAYF. Written as DNA, the CDR3 is TGCGCCAGCAGCTTGGATCTAGCGCATCTGGACACAGGAGCGTACTTC. The complete variable domain, with remaining parts taken from reference TRBV5-1 and TRBJ2-7, reads KAGVTQTPRYLIKTRGQQVTLSCSPISGHRSVSWYQQTPGQGLQFLFEYFSETQRNKGNFPGRFSGRQFSNSRSEMNVSTLELGDSALYLCASSLDLAHLDTGAYFGPGTRLTVT.

The rearrangement links TRBV7-6 to TRBJ2-2; D remains ambiguous. The CDR3 consists of 16 residues. CDR1 SGHVS and CDR2 FNYEAQ come from the germline V gene. Trimming pared 2 bases from V and 0 bases from J, leaving 10 bases between. The CDR3 region has the DNA TGTGCCAGCAGCTTAAGAGTAGCTACGAACACCGGGGAGCTGTTTTTT. It codes for CASSLRVATNTGELFF.

The rearrangement uses TRBV5-1 and TRBJ1-3; tentatively, D is TRBD1 (6 bases). The CDR3 is 16 amino acids. V gave up 3 bases and J gave up 2 bases, with 15 bases separating them. Germline V gives CDR1 SGHRS, CDR2 YFSETQ. The CDR3 DNA reads as TGCGCCAGCAGCTCGAACAGGGTTGGAACTGGAAACACCATATATTTT. This codes for CASSSNRVGTGNTIYF.

This chain uses TRBV4-3 with TRBJ2-7; unclear D gene. CDR1 is LGHNA and CDR2 is YSLEER in the germline V gene. The CDR3 is 12 residues long. The V end was cut by 0 bases, the J end by 3 bases, with 3 bases between. In DNA form, the CDR3 reads TGCGCCAGCAGCCAAGACGGCTACGAGCAGTACTTC. It translates to CASSQDGYEQYF.

The V and J genes are TRBV4-3 and TRBJ1-3; D is ambiguous. CDR1 and CDR2 (germline): LGHNA, YSLEER. The CDR3 sequence is 18 residues long. V lost 4 bases to trimming and J lost 2 bases, with 21 bases between them. CDR3 residues: CASSLEGLGRPTGNTIYF. The CDR3 DNA reads TGCGCCAGCAGCCTCGAGGGATTAGGCAGGCCCACTGGAAACACCATATATTTT.

In this sample, this clone turned up once. The chain employs TRBV9 and TRBJ2-2; no clear D gene. Trimming stripped 0 bases from V and 5 bases from J, with 11 bases between. Germline loops: CDR1 SGDLS, CDR2 YYNGEE. CDR3 length equals 15 residues. The CDR3 nucleotides read TGTGCCAGCAGCGTAGGGCCCCCTGTTACCGGGGAGCTGTTTTTT. Translated, it gives CASSVGPPVTGELFF.

The V call is TRBV7-9, the J call TRBJ2-1; no clear D. Germline V gene data show CDR1 as SEHNR and CDR2 as FQNEAQ (reference sequence). This CDR3 has 12 amino acids. CDR3 sequence: CASESSYNEQFF. The DNA for the CDR3 is TGTGCATCAGAAAGCTCCTACAATGAGCAGTTCTTC.

The chain employs TRBV5-3 and TRBJ2-1; 11 positions agree with TRBD2. TRBV5-3 is filed as an ORF, its function uncertain. The V and J ends lost 3 bases and 7 bases, in that order; junction bases with no gene match: 6. This CDR3 has 15 amino acids. CDR3 bases: TGTGCCAGAAGCTCGCCCCTAGCGGGGGGAAATGAGCAGTTCTTC. It translates to CARSSPLAGGNEQFF.

This chain connects TRBV25-1 to TRBJ1-4, with a tentative D call TRBD1 (6 bases). The germline V and J ends were trimmed by 4 bases and 8 bases, with 14 bases remaining between them. CDR1 and CDR2 from the germline V gene are MGHDK and SYGVNS. The CDR3 has 14 amino acids. CDR3 sequence: CASSGHRAWEKLFF. As DNA, the CDR3 is TGTGCCAGCAGTGGTCACAGGGCTTGGGAAAAACTGTTTTTT.

This rearrangement joins TRBV3-1 (or the pseudogene TRBV3-2) to TRBJ2-7; D remains unclear. The CDR3 contains 14 residues. Trimming stripped 1 base from V and 3 bases from J, with 10 bases between. The germline gives CDR1 LGHDT, CDR2 YNNKEL (reference sequence). CDR3 coding DNA: TGTGCCAGCAGCCAAGTGAGACACATCTACGAGCAGTACTTC. It codes for CASSQVRHIYEQYF.

This clone showed up just once. The gene calls are TRBV15 and TRBJ2-3, with D perhaps matching TRBD2 (5 bases). Germline loops: CDR1 LNHNV, CDR2 YYDKDF (reference sequence). V lost 3 bases, J lost 1 base, and 11 bases lay in between. The CDR3 totals 15 residues. This chain's CDR3 is CATSRRDGGTDTQYF. The DNA for the CDR3 is TGTGCCACCAGCAGGAGGGATGGGGGCACAGATACGCAGTATTTT.

The chain is built from TRBV25-1 and TRBJ1-6; the match to TRBD1 covers 7 bases. This CDR3 region has 15 residues. The germline gives CDR1 MGHDK, CDR2 SYGVNS. V shed 9 bases, J shed 7 bases, and the junction held 12 bases outside the gene matches. CDR3 loop: CARIKTGFGNSPLHF. The DNA of the CDR3 is TGTGCCAGAATTAAGACAGGGTTCGGGAATTCACCCCTCCACTTT.